This is a list of T cell receptor beta chains from one sample in a study of T cell responses to AZD1222 COVID-19 vaccine. TCRdb's copy holds only in-frame clones and misses some; the assay was immunoSEQ multiplex PCR. The sample has around 65,000 clones, roughly four fifths seen once. The sample here was peripheral blood, taken 28 days after the second AZD1222 dose. The receptors originated from an adult who received the AZD1222 COVID-19 vaccine. The CDR3 runs from the conserved cysteine through the conserved F or W. The order of the fields is V gene, J gene, D gene, clone size, CDR3 protein, CDR3 DNA. The D gene is left open where the match is weak. Clone size is not always given. Where it is, it says once, few, many or a class for expanded clones.

V: TRBV9; J: TRBJ2-1; D: TRBD2; size: NA; CDR3: CASSVVAGLAGAYNEQFF; DNA: TGTGCTAGCAGCGTAGTGGCGGGACTAGCGGGTGCCTACAATGAGCAGTTCTTC
V: TRBV7-9; J: TRBJ1-2; D: NA; size: few; CDR3: CASSFRHGANYGYTF; DNA: TGTGCCAGCAGCTTCCGGCACGGGGCGAACTATGGCTACACCTTC
V: TRBV4-3; J: TRBJ2-1; D: TRBD2; size: NA; CDR3: CASSLAGVDYNEQFF; DNA: TGCGCCAGCAGCTTAGCGGGAGTGGACTACAATGAGCAGTTCTTC
V: TRBV19; J: TRBJ1-1; D: TRBD1; size: NA; CDR3: CASSRTGVNTEAFF; DNA: TGTGCCAGTAGTAGGACAGGGGTGAACACTGAAGCTTTCTTT
V: TRBV4-1; J: TRBJ2-2; D: TRBD2; size: NA; CDR3: CASSPRLTSGSGELFF; DNA: TGCGCCAGCAGCCCCCGACTGACTAGCGGGAGCGGGGAGCTGTTTTTT
V: TRBV7-2; J: TRBJ1-2; D: TRBD1; size: NA; CDR3: CASSSPGSQGAHGYTF; DNA: TGTGCCAGCAGCTCGCCTGGGTCCCAGGGGGCGCATGGCTACACCTTC
V: TRBV14; J: TRBJ1-6; D: NA; size: few; CDR3: CASSRAQNSPLHF; DNA: TGTGCCAGCAGCCGAGCACAGAATTCACCCCTCCACTTT
V: TRBV27; J: TRBJ2-1; D: TRBD1; size: NA; CDR3: CASSGPGQGPNEQFF; DNA: TGTGCCAGCAGTGGACCGGGACAGGGTCCCAATGAGCAGTTCTTC
V: TRBV6-5; J: TRBJ1-2; D: NA; size: NA; CDR3: CASSRTAANYGYTF; DNA: TGTGCCAGCAGCCGGACAGCAGCTAACTATGGCTACACCTTC
V: TRBV10-3; J: TRBJ2-7; D: NA; size: NA; CDR3: CAISRAESRDSYEQYF; DNA: TGTGCCATCAGTCGAGCCGAGAGCAGGGACTCCTACGAGCAGTACTTC
V: TRBV7-7; J: TRBJ2-7; D: TRBD2; size: once; CDR3: CASSAGTTFGAQYF; DNA: TGTGCTAGCAGCGCCGGGACTACCTTTGGCGCGCAGTACTTC
V: TRBV4-1; J: TRBJ2-7; D: TRBD2; size: NA; CDR3: CASSQGGGRSYEQYF; DNA: TGCGCCAGCAGCCAAGGCGGGGGGCGGTCCTACGAGCAGTACTTC
V: TRBV10-2; J: TRBJ1-1; D: NA; size: few; CDR3: CASSELQNTEAFF; DNA: TGCGCCAGCAGTGAGCTACAGAACACTGAAGCTTTCTTT
V: TRBV7-2; J: TRBJ2-3; D: TRBD2; size: NA; CDR3: CASSSLAGTQYF; DNA: TGTGCCAGCAGCTCCTTAGCGGGAACGCAGTATTTT
V: TRBV6-5; J: TRBJ1-1; D: NA; size: NA; CDR3: CASSRTGFGTEAFF; DNA: TGTGCCAGCAGTCGAACAGGGTTCGGCACTGAAGCTTTCTTT
V: TRBV4-1; J: TRBJ2-1; D: TRBD1; size: NA; CDR3: CASSRYPPGQGADEQFF; DNA: TGCGCCAGCAGCCGATACCCACCGGGACAGGGGGCCGATGAGCAGTTCTTC
V: TRBV7-9; J: TRBJ2-7; D: TRBD1; size: NA; CDR3: CASSSGQRPYEQYF; DNA: TGTGCCAGCAGCTCGGGACAGCGACCCTACGAGCAGTACTTC
V: TRBV19; J: TRBJ1-1; D: NA; size: NA; CDR3: CASRRDRNTEAFF; DNA: TGTGCCAGTAGACGCGACAGGAACACTGAAGCTTTCTTT
V: TRBV28; J: TRBJ1-2; D: NA; size: NA; CDR3: CASRAHSKMGYTF; DNA: TGTGCCAGCAGGGCACACTCAAAGATGGGCTACACCTTC